This T cell receptor beta chain was captured in a study of T cells in Graves' hyperthyroidism and ophthalmopathy. Notes on the study in general: Ophthalmopathy could be told apart from stable hyperthyroidism with a 13 V-J model. Most clonotypes expanded in the thyroid (above 0.001) were also present in blood.

Details on this clonotype: Its target is unknown.

The investigators amplified TCR beta CDR3 regions from RNA transcripts. During a first-round RT-PCR of the TCR CDR3, the HTBI primer set was used. MiXCR, run by TCRdb on the multiplex PCR reads, gives a single entry per CDR3 protein. In the table there are about 380,000 distinct CDR3 sequences, 15% to 20% of which are singletons. Disease lasting under 3 months, a NOSPECS grade of at least 4, and a Clinical Activity Score of at least 3 were features of the ophthalmopathy patients. It was 8 to 10 ml of fresh peripheral blood that supplied the PBMCs. The CDR3 loop spans 11 amino acids. After removal of 6 bases from V and 9 bases from J, the junction contained 2 bases not matched to a gene. Germline loops: CDR1 LNHDA, CDR2 SQIVND (reference sequence).

This chain joins TRBV19 and TRBJ2-1; TRBD1 agrees at 7 bases. The TCR was taken from a man aged 18 to 29 with Graves' ophthalmopathy. The sequencing sample was made of blood. The CDR3: CASSTGVEQFF. CDR3 nucleotides: TGTGCCAGTAGCACAGGGGTTGAGCAGTTCTTC.